This T cell receptor (beta chain) was sequenced in a study of beta chain features in type 1 diabetes. Germline lookup yields CDR1 KGHSH and CDR2 LQKENI. The CDR3 totals 13 residues. V dropped 5 bases and J dropped 3; count of bases not matched to a gene: 2. Expressed TCRB transcripts got sequenced, as all isolated RNA was reverse transcribed. The protocol was immunoSEQ multiplex PCR, while the TCRdb copy is restricted to in-frame clones and leaves out a portion. The table has some 360,000 clones, roughly a fifth seen once. The rearrangement joins TRBV18 to TRBJ1-2; 8 bases map to TRBD1. Sequencing was carried out using naive CD4+ T cells from blood. This TCR came from a woman in her late teens or twenties in good health. The DNA of the CDR3 is TGTGCCAGCTCAACGGACAGGGACTATGGCTACACCTTC. Residues: CASSTDRDYGYTF.